This T cell receptor beta chain was captured by sequencing in a study of glioma-infiltrating T cells. This clonotype was observed a few times. Its antigen is not identified. The V and J ends lost 5 bases and 5 bases respectively, with 15 bases between them. Germline CDR1 and CDR2: SEHNR and FQNEAQ (reference sequence). The CDR3 runs to 14 residues. Overall study findings and caveats: Non-neoplastic patients had below-expected tissue-blood divergence, while all gliomas exceeded expectation.

The iRepertoire nested amplicon-rescue multiplex PCR amplified TCR alpha and beta CDR3s from RNA. TCRdb called the multiplex PCR reads again in MiXCR, with one record for every CDR3 protein. The sample holds 160,000 or so distinct CDR3 sequences; around 40% are singletons and the top ten take around 5%. The sequence came from a human donor with low-grade glioma or glioblastoma, undergoing nonglioma brain surgery, or in good health (not recorded which). The sample comprised glioma tissue, nonneoplastic brain tissue, or PBMCs (not recorded which). This chain connects TRBV7-9 to TRBJ2-5; TRBD1 is a possible D gene (5 bases). The CDR3 DNA sequence: TGTGCCAGCAGCCCCCAAGGGGTCAAGGAGACCCAGTACTTC. It codes for CASSPQGVKETQYF.